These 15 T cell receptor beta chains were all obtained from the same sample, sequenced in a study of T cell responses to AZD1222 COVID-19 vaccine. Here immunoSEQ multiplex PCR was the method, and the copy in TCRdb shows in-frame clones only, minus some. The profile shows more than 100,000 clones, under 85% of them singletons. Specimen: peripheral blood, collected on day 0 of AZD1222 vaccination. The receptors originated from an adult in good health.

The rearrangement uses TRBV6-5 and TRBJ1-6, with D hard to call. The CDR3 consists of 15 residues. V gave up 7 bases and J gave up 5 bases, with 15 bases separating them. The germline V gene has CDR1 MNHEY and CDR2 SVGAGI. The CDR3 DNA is TGTGCCAGCACGAGACGTGGCGGGCATAATTCACCCCTCCACTTT. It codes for CASTRRGGHNSPLHF.

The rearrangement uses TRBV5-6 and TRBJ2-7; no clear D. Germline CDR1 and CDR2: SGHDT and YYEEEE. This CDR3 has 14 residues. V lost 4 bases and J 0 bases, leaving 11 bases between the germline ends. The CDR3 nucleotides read TGTGCCAGCAGCGTCGACATCAGCTCCTACGAGCAGTACTTC. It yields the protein CASSVDISSYEQYF.

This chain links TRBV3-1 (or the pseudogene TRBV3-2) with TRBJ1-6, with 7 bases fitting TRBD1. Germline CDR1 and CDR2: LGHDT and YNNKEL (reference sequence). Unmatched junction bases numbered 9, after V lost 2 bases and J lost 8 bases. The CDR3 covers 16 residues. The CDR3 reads CASSQLPGGGDSPLHF. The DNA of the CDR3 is TGTGCCAGCAGCCAACTTCCAGGGGGGGGTGATTCACCCCTCCACTTT.

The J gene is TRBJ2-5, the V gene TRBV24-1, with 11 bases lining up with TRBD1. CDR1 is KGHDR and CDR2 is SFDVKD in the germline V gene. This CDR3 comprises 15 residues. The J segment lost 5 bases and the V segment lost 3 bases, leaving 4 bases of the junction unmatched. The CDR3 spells CATSDRTGGGETQYF. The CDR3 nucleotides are TGTGCCACCAGTGATAGGACAGGGGGCGGGGAGACCCAGTACTTC.

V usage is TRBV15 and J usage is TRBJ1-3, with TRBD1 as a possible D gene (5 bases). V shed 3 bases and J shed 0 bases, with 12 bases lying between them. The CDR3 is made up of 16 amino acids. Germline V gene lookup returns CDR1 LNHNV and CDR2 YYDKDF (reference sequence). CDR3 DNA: TGTGCCACCAGCAGTTATACAGGCAACTCTGGAAACACCATATATTTT. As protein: CATSSYTGNSGNTIYF.

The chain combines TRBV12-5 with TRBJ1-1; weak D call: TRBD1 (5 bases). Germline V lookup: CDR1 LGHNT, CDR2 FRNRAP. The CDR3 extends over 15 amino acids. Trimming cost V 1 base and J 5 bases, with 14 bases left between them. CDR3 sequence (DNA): TGTGCTAGTGGTTTGGATTTGGGGACGTGGACTGAAGCTTTCTTT. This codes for CASGLDLGTWTEAFF.

The DNA for the CDR3 is TGTGCCAGTAGAACTACAGGGAGGGGTGAAAAACTGTTTTTT. Translation: CASRTTGRGEKLFF. This chain connects TRBV19 to TRBJ1-4; perhaps TRBD1 as D (6 bases). V dropped 6 bases and J dropped 7 bases, with 15 bases sitting between them. Per germline, CDR1 LNHDA and CDR2 SQIVND (reference sequence). CDR3 length: 14 amino acids.

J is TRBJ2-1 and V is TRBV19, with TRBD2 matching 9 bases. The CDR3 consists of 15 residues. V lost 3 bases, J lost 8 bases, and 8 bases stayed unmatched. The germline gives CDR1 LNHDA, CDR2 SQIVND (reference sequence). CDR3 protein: CASSILAGAVDEQFF. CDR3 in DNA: TGTGCCAGTAGTATCTTAGCGGGGGCGGTCGATGAGCAGTTCTTC.

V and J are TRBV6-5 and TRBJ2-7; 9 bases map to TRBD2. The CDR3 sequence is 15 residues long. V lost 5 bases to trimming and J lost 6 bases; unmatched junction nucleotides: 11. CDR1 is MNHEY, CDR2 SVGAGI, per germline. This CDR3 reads CASSPLASGAGEQYF. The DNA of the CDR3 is TGTGCCAGCAGTCCCTTAGCTAGCGGGGCGGGCGAGCAGTACTTC.

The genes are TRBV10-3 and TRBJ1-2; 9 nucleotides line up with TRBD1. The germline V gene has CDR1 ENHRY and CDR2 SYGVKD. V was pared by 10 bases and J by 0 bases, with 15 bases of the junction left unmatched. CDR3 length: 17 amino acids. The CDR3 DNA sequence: TGTGCCACCCCCCCCTCCGGACAGGGGTCCTCTAACTATGGCTACACCTTC. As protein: CATPPSGQGSSNYGYTF.

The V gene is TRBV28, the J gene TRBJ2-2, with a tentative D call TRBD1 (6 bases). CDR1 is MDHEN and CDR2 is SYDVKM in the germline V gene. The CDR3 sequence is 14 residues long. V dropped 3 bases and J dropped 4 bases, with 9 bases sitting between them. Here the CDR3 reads CASSLAGVTGELFF. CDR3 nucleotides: TGTGCCAGCAGTTTGGCAGGGGTCACCGGGGAGCTGTTTTTT.

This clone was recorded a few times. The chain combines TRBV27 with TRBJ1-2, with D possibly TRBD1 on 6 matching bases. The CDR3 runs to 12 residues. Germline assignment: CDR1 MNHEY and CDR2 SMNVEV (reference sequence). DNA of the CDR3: TGTGGCTCAAGGGGGATTCAGTGGGGCTACACCTTC. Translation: CGSRGIQWGYTF.

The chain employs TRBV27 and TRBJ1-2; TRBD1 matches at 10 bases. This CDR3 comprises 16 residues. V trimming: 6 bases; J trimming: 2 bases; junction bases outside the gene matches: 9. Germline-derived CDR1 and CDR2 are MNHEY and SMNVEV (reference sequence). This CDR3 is CASRGLGTGDNYGYTF. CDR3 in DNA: TGTGCCAGCAGGGGGCTAGGGACAGGGGACAACTATGGCTACACCTTC.

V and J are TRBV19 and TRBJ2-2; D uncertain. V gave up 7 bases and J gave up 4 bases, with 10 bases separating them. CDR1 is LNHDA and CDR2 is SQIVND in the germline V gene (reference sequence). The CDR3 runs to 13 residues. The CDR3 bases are TGTGCCAGTACCGTAACAGTCACCGGGGAGCTGTTTTTT. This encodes CASTVTVTGELFF.

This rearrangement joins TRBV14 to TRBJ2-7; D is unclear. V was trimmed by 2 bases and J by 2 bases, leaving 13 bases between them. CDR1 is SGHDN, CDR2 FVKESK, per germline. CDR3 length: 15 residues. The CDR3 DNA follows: TGTGCCAGCAGCCAACAACTGCCCGGTCCCTACGAGCAGTACTTC. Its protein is CASSQQLPGPYEQYF. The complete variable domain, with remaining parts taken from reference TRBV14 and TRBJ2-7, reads EAGVTQFPSHSVIEKGQTVTLRCDPISGHDNLYWYRRVMGKEIKFLLHFVKESKQDESGMPNNRFLAERTGGTYSTLKVQPAELEDSGVYFCASSQQLPGPYEQYFGPGTRLTVT.